These T cell receptor beta chains were read from a single sample in a study of Ad26.COV2.S vaccination and SARS-CoV-2 variants. TCRdb's table, derived via immunoSEQ multiplex PCR, lists solely in-frame clones and lacks some. Among some 270,000 clones listed, 70% to 90% were seen once. Sample: peripheral blood, taken in a trial of Ad26.COV2.S vaccine versus placebo. The receptors shown here come from a person aged 18 to 59 who received the Ad26.COV2.S COVID-19 vaccine or a placebo. The CDR3 runs from the conserved cysteine through the conserved F or W. The D gene is left open where the match is weak. Clone size is given for some rows only: seen once, a few or many times, or a class if the clone is expanded.

d_call | j_call | clone_size | v_call | cdr3_nt | cdr3_aa
- | TRBJ1-2 | - | TRBV19 | TGTGCCAGTAGTATATCGCCTAAGGGTCACTATGGCTACACCTTC | CASSISPKGHYGYTF
TRBD2 | TRBJ2-3 | - | TRBV7-2 | TGTGCCAGCAGCTTACGGAGCGGGGGCCAGGCAGATACGCAGTATTTT | CASSLRSGGQADTQYF
- | TRBJ1-2 | - | TRBV3-1/TRBV3-2 | TGTGCCAGCAGCCAAGACGGGAGGGGCCATGGCTACACCTTC | CASSQDGRGHGYTF
- | TRBJ1-2 | - | TRBV19 | TGTGCCAGTAGATCGGGGGTGCGCTATGGCTACACCTTC | CASRSGVRYGYTF
TRBD1 | TRBJ2-2 | - | TRBV18 | TGTGCCAGCTCACTCCCGACAGGGGGCAAGGGGACCGGGGAGCTGTTTTTT | CASSLPTGGKGTGELFF
- | TRBJ2-1 | - | TRBV5-6 | TGTGCCAGCAGCTTCAGGGATCGGAGGAATGAGCAGTTCTTC | CASSFRDRRNEQFF
TRBD2 | TRBJ2-3 | - | TRBV9 | TGTGCCAGCAGCCTAGGGCTAGCGGATACAGATACGCAGTATTTT | CASSLGLADTDTQYF
TRBD1 | TRBJ1-4 | few | TRBV30 | TGTGCCTGGAGAGGACAGGGGGCAGCAACTAATGAAAAACTGTTTTTT | CAWRGQGAATNEKLFF
TRBD2 | TRBJ2-1 | - | TRBV14 | TGTGCCAGCAGCCGGGGACTAAGTTATACCCTTGAGCAGTTCTTC | CASSRGLSYTLEQFF
TRBD1 | TRBJ2-3 | - | TRBV5-8 | TGTGCCAGCAGCCTTCAAACAGGGGTTGCGACAGATACGCAGTATTTT | CASSLQTGVATDTQYF
- | TRBJ2-1 | - | TRBV19 | TGTGCCAGTAATAAGGGGCAGGCGTCCTACAATGAGCAGTTCTTC | CASNKGQASYNEQFF
- | TRBJ2-2 | - | TRBV6-6 | TGTGCCAGCAGTTACGGCACCGGGGAGCTGTTTTTT | CASSYGTGELFF
- | TRBJ1-3 | once | TRBV14 | TGTGCCAGCAGCCAAGAGGCAGCAACCTCTGGAAACACCATATATTTT | CASSQEAATSGNTIYF
- | TRBJ1-3 | - | TRBV19 | TGTGCCAGTAGTACAAACCTCCAGGGTGCCGCTTATTCTGGAAACACCATATATTTT | CASSTNLQGAAYSGNTIYF
TRBD1 | TRBJ1-2 | - | TRBV7-2 | TGTGCCAGCAGCAGGGACAGGGGTCTACTCGGCTACACCTTC | CASSRDRGLLGYTF
- | TRBJ1-5 | - | TRBV12-3/TRBV12-4 | TGTGCCAGCAGTATTGGGGAGGCTCAGCCCCAGCATTTT | CASSIGEAQPQHF
- | TRBJ2-5 | - | TRBV6-5 | TGTGCCTGCAAGACAAGGCTCGGCGAGACCCAGTACTTC | CACKTRLGETQYF
TRBD1 | TRBJ1-1 | - | TRBV7-9 | TGTGCCAGCAGCGCCCGGGACAGGGGCACTGAAGCTTTCTTT | CASSARDRGTEAFF
TRBD1 | TRBJ1-1 | - | TRBV6-2/TRBV6-3 | TGTGCCAGCAGTTCGACAGGGGTGACTGAAGCTTTCTTT | CASSSTGVTEAFF
TRBD1 | TRBJ1-5 | - | TRBV19 | TGTGCCAGTAGACAGGGGAGGGCTTATCAGCCCCAGCATTTT | CASRQGRAYQPQHF
- | TRBJ1-1 | - | TRBV19 | TGTGCCAGTAGTACAGGACTGTGGACCCCTGAAGCTTTCTTT | CASSTGLWTPEAFF
- | TRBJ2-7 | - | TRBV18 | TGTGCCAGCTCACCCAATTCCTACGAGCAGTACTTC | CASSPNSYEQYF
TRBD2 | TRBJ2-3 | - | TRBV6-2/TRBV6-3 | TGTGCCAGCAGTTACGCTAGCGGGAGGGCCCGGGTCGGCACAGATACGCAGTATTTT | CASSYASGRARVGTDTQYF
TRBD2 | TRBJ2-5 | - | TRBV7-2 | TGTGCCAGCAGCTCGGGACTAGCCTTAAAAGAGACCCAGTACTTC | CASSSGLALKETQYF
TRBD2 | TRBJ2-2 | once | TRBV5-1 | TGCGCCAGCCGGGGCGGGAGTTCAACCGGGGAGCTGTTTTTT | CASRGGSSTGELFF
- | TRBJ1-1 | - | TRBV5-4 | TGTGCCAGCAGCTTGTCGCCATCGGGCACTGAAGCTTTCTTT | CASSLSPSGTEAFF
TRBD1 | TRBJ1-6 | - | TRBV30 | TGTGCCTGGAGTGGACAGGGGTACCGGTCCTATAATTCACCCCTCCACTTT | CAWSGQGYRSYNSPLHF
TRBD1 | TRBJ1-1 | - | TRBV10-3 | TGTGCCATCAGTGAGGGGACAGGCGCCCCTGAAGCTTTCTTT | CAISEGTGAPEAFF
TRBD1 | TRBJ2-2 | - | TRBV18 | TGTGCCAGTTCATCGTACAGGGGTGACACCGGGGAGCTGTTTTTT | CASSSYRGDTGELFF
- | TRBJ2-6 | - | TRBV5-5 | TGTGCCAGCAGCTTGGGGGTGAGGGCAGGTGAGGCCAACGTCCTGACTTTC | CASSLGVRAGEANVLTF
- | TRBJ2-2 | - | TRBV4-3 | TGCGCCAGCAGCCAGTTCGGTGGGGAAGCCGGGGAGCTGTTTTTT | CASSQFGGEAGELFF
- | TRBJ2-6 | - | TRBV7-2 | TGTGCCAGCAGCTTGCCGGTCGCTGGGGCCAACGTCCTGACTTTC | CASSLPVAGANVLTF
TRBD2 | TRBJ2-5 | - | TRBV5-4 | TGTGCCAGCAGCTTTCTTAGCGGGGGACAAGAGACCCAGTACTTC | CASSFLSGGQETQYF
- | TRBJ2-3 | - | TRBV9 | TGTGCCAGCAGCGTAAGGTCCAGCCCAGATACGCAGTATTTT | CASSVRSSPDTQYF
- | TRBJ2-1 | - | TRBV20-1 | TGCAGTGTGAGCCTTTACAATGAGCAGTTCTTC | CSVSLYNEQFF
TRBD2 | TRBJ2-4 | - | TRBV11-2 | TGTGCCAGCAGCCCGGGGAGGGTCGGAGGCATTCAGTACTTC | CASSPGRVGGIQYF
- | TRBJ2-7 | - | TRBV6-1 | TGTGCCAGCAGTGAGGGGCCTCCCTACGAGCAGTACTTC | CASSEGPPYEQYF